This TCR beta chain emerged from a study of T cell responses to AZD1222 COVID-19 vaccine. Whole-study context: Pooled together were second doses at about 4 or about 12 weeks.

General study results and limits: In all cases, repertoires were sampled only after the peak T cell response. Researchers report vaccine-associated CD4 TCRs spanning spike, with dominance at 160-218 and 743-854.

Generated by immunoSEQ multiplex PCR, the TCRdb table keeps only in-frame clones and is missing some. The sample has around 130,000 clones, 75% to 95% seen once. Worth noting for this clone: Its cognate antigen is unknown.

There are 13 residues in the CDR3. Germline CDR1 reads ENHRY; CDR2 reads SYGVKD. V shed 3 bases and J 4 bases; nucleotides not matched to a gene: 2. The chain has TRBV10-3 and TRBJ1-2; TRBD1 aligns across 7 bases. This clonotype was obtained from an adult in good health. Sequences were derived from peripheral blood, sampled on day 0 of AZD1222 vaccination. The CDR3 nucleotides are TGTGCCATCAGTGAACAGGGGATCTATGGCTACACCTTC. This translates into CAISEQGIYGYTF.